Each of the 25 T cell receptor beta chains below was sequenced from the same sample in a study of read filtering for tumor transcriptome and immune sequencing. Molecular barcoded adaptors covering alpha/delta and beta/gamma chains were used on approximately 400 ng RNA. TCRdb recomputed calls from the reads with MiXCR, one row per CDR3 protein. The sample lists 85,000 to 100,000 distinct CDR3 sequences; 20% to 25% were seen once. Sequencing used a population of CD138-negative cells sorted from bone marrow. The receptors shown here come from a donor at least 40 years old with multiple myeloma.

The chain carries TRBV5-1 and TRBJ2-5; weak D call: TRBD2 (6 bases). Deletions cut 0 bases from V and 3 bases from J, with 12 bases between. There are 15 residues in the CDR3. CDR1 is SGHRS, CDR2 YFSETQ, per germline. The CDR3 DNA follows: TGCGCCAGCAGCTTGGGCGGGGCCTCGGAAGAGACCCAGTACTTC. Amino acids: CASSLGGASEETQYF.

This sequence joins TRBV5-4 and TRBJ2-5; D uncertain. Trimming stripped 9 bases from V and 0 bases from J, with 15 bases between. Per germline, CDR1 SGHNT and CDR2 YYREEE (reference sequence). This CDR3 is built from 14 residues. CDR3 region: CATWSREYQETQYF. In nucleotides, the CDR3 is TGTGCCACCTGGAGTAGAGAGTACCAAGAGACCCAGTACTTC.

This clonotype was observed a handful of times. A clone one base away is much larger, so this may be a read error. The rearrangement joins TRBV7-2 to TRBJ2-1, with 10 bases that match TRBD2. The CDR3 sequence is 15 residues long. Germline V lookup: CDR1 SGHTA, CDR2 FQGNSA. Trimming removed 4 bases from V and 9 bases from J; junction bases left unmatched: 9. This CDR3 reads CASSSGASGGSEQFF. CDR3 in DNA: TGTGCCAGCAGCTCCGGGGCTAGCGGGGGATCTGAGCAGTTCTTC.

This clonotype showed up many times. This chain connects TRBV7-9 to TRBJ2-7; 8 positions match TRBD2. This CDR3 has 14 residues. CDR1 is SEHNR, CDR2 FQNEAQ, per germline (reference sequence). After removal of 3 bases from V and 7 bases from J, the junction contained 8 bases not matched to a gene. The CDR3 protein is CASSLGQRGREQYF. In DNA form, the CDR3 reads TGTGCCAGCAGCTTGGGTCAGCGGGGGAGAGAGCAGTACTTC.

The table lists this clonotype with many counts. The rearrangement links TRBV18 to TRBJ1-1; 7 bases align to TRBD1. The CDR3 runs to 16 residues. Germline assignment: CDR1 KGHSH and CDR2 LQKENI. Trimming took 3 bases from V and 4 from J; bases not matched to a gene: 11. Here the CDR3 DNA reads TGTGCCAGCTCACCTCGGACAGGTACGGGGAGCACTGAAGCTTTCTTT. As protein: CASSPRTGTGSTEAFF.

Many counts were recorded for this clonotype. The chain couples TRBV5-1 to TRBJ1-6, with D tentatively TRBD1 (6 bases). Trimming cost V 4 bases and J 7 bases, with 18 bases left between them. Germline V gene data show CDR1 as SGHRS and CDR2 as YFSETQ. The CDR3 has 16 residues. In DNA, the CDR3 is TGCGCCAGCAGCCTTTCCGTGGGGGGCGTCAATTCACCCCTCCACTTT. It translates to CASSLSVGGVNSPLHF.

About this clonotype: Since a much larger clone is just one base distant, this may be a read error. This chain joins TRBV20-1 and TRBJ2-7, with D perhaps TRBD1 (5 bases). The germline CDR1 and CDR2 sequences are DFQATT and SNEGSKA (reference sequence). The CDR3 is 12 residues long. The CDR3 DNA follows: TGCAGTGCTACAGACAGTGCCTACGATCAGTACTTC. This translates into CSATDSAYDQYF.

This clonotype came up many times. This CDR3 is CASSKLLQGERTGELFF. CDR3 DNA: TGTGCCAGCAGCAAACTCCTGCAGGGCGAACGCACCGGGGAGCTGTTTTTT. The gene calls are TRBV21-1 and TRBJ2-2; the table's D call TRBD1 went unverified against the DNA. TRBV21-1 represents a pseudogene. CDR3 length: 17 residues.

A word on this clonotype: This may arise from a read error, as a much more abundant clone is one base away. The rearrangement joins TRBV10-3 to TRBJ2-5, with 8 nucleotides matching TRBD1. Germline CDR1 and CDR2: ENHRY and SYGVKD. J lost 4 bases, V lost 8 bases, and 9 bases had no gene match. There are 14 residues in the CDR3. CDR3 amino acids: CAICSGQGVETQYF. In DNA, the CDR3 is TGTGCCATCTGCTCCGGACAGGGAGTAGAGACCCAGTACTTC.

A few counts support this clonotype. The V gene is TRBV7-3, the J gene TRBJ1-1; possibly TRBD1 for D (6 bases). V dropped 4 bases and J dropped 1 base, with 22 bases sitting between them. CDR1 and CDR2 from the germline V gene are SGHTA and FQGTGA. This CDR3 has 18 amino acids. The CDR3 bases are TGTGCCAGCAGCTCCGAGCCGTTTTCCGGGACAAGGAACACTGAAGCTTTCTTT. This encodes CASSSEPFSGTRNTEAFF.

This clonotype was recorded many times. The chain couples TRBV14 to TRBJ2-1, with a tentative D call TRBD1 (6 bases). Germline CDR1 is SGHDN and CDR2 is FVKESK. Trimming left V 3 bases short and J 15 bases short, with 18 bases between. This CDR3 spans 13 amino acids. CDR3 nucleotides: TGTGCCAGCAGCCATTACCAGACAGGCCAGCCGTTCTTC. It translates to CASSHYQTGQPFF.

This clonotype was recorded at least ten times. The chain uses TRBV10-1 and TRBJ1-1; D unclear. Trimming removed 2 bases from V and 4 bases from J, with 11 bases in between. CDR1 is WNHNN, CDR2 SYGVQD, per germline (reference sequence). This CDR3 is built from 14 residues. CDR3 loop: CASSESRSGTEAFF. CDR3 nucleotides: TGCGCCAGCAGTGAGAGTCGCTCAGGCACTGAAGCTTTCTTT.

Ten or more counts support this clonotype. The gene calls are TRBV6-2 or TRBV6-3 and TRBJ2-7; D ambiguous. The V end lost 6 bases, the J end lost 3 bases, and 9 bases lay between the germline ends. CDR1 MNHEY and CDR2 SVGEGT come from the germline V gene. This CDR3 has 12 amino acids. The CDR3 loop is CASSAAYYEQYF. CDR3 sequence (DNA): TGTGCCAGCAGCGCCGCTTACTACGAGCAGTACTTC.

This clonotype was counted at least ten times. The CDR3 nucleotides are TGTGCCAGCAGCATTGTTGGACCAGTCGGACTCATGAACACTGAAGCTTTCTTT. It is translated as CASSIVGPVGLMNTEAFF. This rearrangement joins TRBV7-9 to TRBJ1-1; D not resolved. Germline CDR1 is SEHNR and CDR2 is FQNEAQ (reference sequence). Trimming shortened V by 5 bases and J by 0 bases, and 22 bases separated the two germline ends. This CDR3 spans 18 amino acids.

This clonotype was counted many times. The CDR3 nucleotides are TGTGCCTGGGCCCGGGACAGCGGGAATTCACCCCTCCACTTT. Translation: CAWARDSGNSPLHF. This chain links TRBV30 with TRBJ1-6, with TRBD1 identical over 7 bases. The V and J ends lost 5 bases and 7 bases, in that order; junction bases with no gene match: 8. This CDR3 is built from 14 residues. In germline, CDR1 is GTSNPN, CDR2 SVGIG (reference sequence). Full variable domain (remainder filled in from reference TRBV30 and TRBJ1-6): SQTIHQWPATLVQPVGSPLSLECTVEGTSNPNLYWYRQAAGRGLQLLFYSVGIGQISSEVPQNLSASRPQDRQFILSSKKLLLSDSGFYLCAWARDSGNSPLHFGNGTRLTVT.

About this clonotype itself: Being one base from a much bigger clone, this may be a read error. The rearrangement joins TRBV20-1 to TRBJ2-5, with D hard to call. This CDR3 contains 11 residues. The germline V gene encodes CDR1 DFQATT and CDR2 SNEGSKA (reference sequence). This CDR3 reads CVPQYQVTQYF. CDR3 DNA: TGCGTTCCACAGTACCAAGTGACCCAGTACTTC.

As for this clonotype: With a far larger clone one base away, a read error is the likely cause. The chain employs TRBV11-2 and TRBJ2-1; possible D gene TRBD1, 6 bases. Germline V gene sequence: CDR1 SGHAT, CDR2 FQNNGV. Trimming took 5 bases from V and 13 from J, leaving 15 bases between them. The CDR3 has 12 residues. Here the CDR3 DNA reads TGTGCCAGCAGCGTAAATCTGGGGGCCCAGTTCTTC. This codes for CASSVNLGAQFF.

About this clonotype itself: This may come from a read error, since a much larger clone is one base off. The gene calls are TRBV14 and TRBJ2-7; possible D gene TRBD2, 6 bases. With 1 base removed from V and 9 bases from J, the gap between germline ends came to 19 bases. In germline, CDR1 is SGHDN, CDR2 FVKESK. The length of the CDR3 is 15 residues. The CDR3 sequence: CASSQALATGDGQYF. The CDR3 DNA sequence: TGTGCCAGCAGCCAAGCTCTAGCGACCGGGGACGGGCAGTACTTC. The full variable domain, its missing parts supplied by reference TRBV14 and TRBJ2-7, is EAGVTQFPSHSVIEKGQTVTLRCDPISGHDNLYWYRRVMGKEIKFLLHFVKESKQDESGMPNNRFLAERTGGTYSTLKVQPAELEDSGVYFCASSQALATGDGQYFGPGTRLTVT.

This sequence joins TRBV20-1 and TRBJ2-3, with TRBD2 matching over 13 bases. The trim removed 6 bases at V and 4 bases at J, leaving 4 bases unmatched. The CDR3 loop spans 14 amino acids. Germline assignment: CDR1 DFQATT and CDR2 SNEGSKA (reference sequence). The CDR3 bases are TGCAGTGCCCGACTAGCGGGAGGTGCAGATACGCAGTATTTT. Its protein product is CSARLAGGADTQYF.

The table lists this clonotype with many counts. This sequence joins TRBV7-3 and TRBJ2-7; a possible D gene is TRBD1 (6 bases). Germline V CDR1 and CDR2: SGHTA, FQGTGA. The V and J ends lost 2 bases and 3 bases respectively, with 14 bases between them. CDR3 length: 15 amino acids. The CDR3 region is CASSLSPGQGYEQYF. CDR3 in DNA: TGTGCCAGCAGCTTATCCCCGGGACAAGGCTACGAGCAGTACTTC.

This clonotype occurred many times. The gene calls are TRBV5-1 and TRBJ1-1; D unresolved. The CDR3 runs to 14 residues. CDR1 SGHRS and CDR2 YFSETQ come from the germline V gene. Trimming pared 0 bases from V and 1 base from J, leaving 7 bases between. The CDR3 DNA follows: TGCGCCAGCAGCTTGGCCGTCGGGAACACTGAAGCTTTCTTT. It specifies CASSLAVGNTEAFF.

This clonotype was recorded at least ten times. The rearrangement links TRBV3-1 to TRBJ2-7; 8 positions match TRBD2. V dropped 4 bases and J dropped 4; count of bases not matched to a gene: 9. CDR1 and CDR2 (germline): LGHDT, YNNKEL (reference sequence). The CDR3 spans 15 residues. The CDR3: CASSRGGLLGYEQYF. The CDR3 region has the DNA TGTGCCAGCAGCCGCGGGGGGTTACTGGGGTACGAGCAGTACTTC.

This clonotype was seen at least ten times. This chain joins TRBV2 and TRBJ2-1, with 8 bases identical to TRBD2. This CDR3 is 15 amino acids long. Trimming took 8 bases from V and 3 from J; bases not matched to a gene: 9. Germline V gives CDR1 SNHLY, CDR2 FYNNEI. This CDR3 is CASGAGVANYNEQFF. The CDR3 coding sequence is TGTGCCAGCGGAGCGGGGGTGGCGAACTACAATGAGCAGTTCTTC.

This clonotype was detected only a few times. With a much larger clone just one base away, this may be a read error. The J gene is TRBJ1-5, the V gene TRBV12-3 or TRBV12-4; 8 nucleotides align to TRBD1. The CDR3 loop spans 17 amino acids. With 2 bases clipped from V and 6 bases from J, the junction kept 12 bases outside the gene matches. CDR3 DNA sequence: TGTGCCAGCAGTTTAATGGCAGGGGGCCGGGGCAGTCAGCCCCAGCATTTT. Its translation is CASSLMAGGRGSQPQHF.

This clonotype has a handful of counts. This sequence may be a read error, since a much larger clone differs from it by one base. This chain connects TRBV24-1 to TRBJ2-7; D is tentatively TRBD1 or TRBD2 (5 bases each). CDR1 is KGHDR and CDR2 is SFDVKD in the germline V gene. This CDR3 is built from 14 residues. V was cut by 5 bases and J by 0 bases, with 10 bases left in between. The CDR3 nucleotides are TGTGCCACCAGTGTCCCCGGGACCTCCTACGAGCAGTACTTC. This translates into CATSVPGTSYEQYF.